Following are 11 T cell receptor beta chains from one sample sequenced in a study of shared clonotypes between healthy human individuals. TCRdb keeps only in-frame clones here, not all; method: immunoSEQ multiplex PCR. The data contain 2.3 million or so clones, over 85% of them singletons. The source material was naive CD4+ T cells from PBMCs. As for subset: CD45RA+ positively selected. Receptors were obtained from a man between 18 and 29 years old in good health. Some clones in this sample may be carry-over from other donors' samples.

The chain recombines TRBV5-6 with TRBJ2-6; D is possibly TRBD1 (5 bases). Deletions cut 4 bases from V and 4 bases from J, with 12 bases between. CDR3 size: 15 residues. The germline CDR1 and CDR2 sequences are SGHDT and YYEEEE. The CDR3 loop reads CASSLRAPGANVLTF. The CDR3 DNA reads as TGTGCCAGCAGCCTCAGGGCTCCCGGGGCCAACGTCCTGACTTTC.

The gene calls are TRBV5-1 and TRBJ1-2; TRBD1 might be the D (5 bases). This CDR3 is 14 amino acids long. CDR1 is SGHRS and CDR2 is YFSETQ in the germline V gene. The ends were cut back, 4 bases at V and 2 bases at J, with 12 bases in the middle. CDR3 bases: TGCGCCAGCAGCGAGACAGTAGAAAACTATGGCTACACCTTC. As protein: CASSETVENYGYTF.

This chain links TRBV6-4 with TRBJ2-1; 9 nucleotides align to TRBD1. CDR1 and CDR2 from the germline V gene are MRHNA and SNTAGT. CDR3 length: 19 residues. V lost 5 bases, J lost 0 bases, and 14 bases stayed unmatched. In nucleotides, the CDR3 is TGTGCCAGCAGTCGAGGACCGGGACAGGGATTCGGCTCCTACAATGAGCAGTTCTTC. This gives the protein CASSRGPGQGFGSYNEQFF.

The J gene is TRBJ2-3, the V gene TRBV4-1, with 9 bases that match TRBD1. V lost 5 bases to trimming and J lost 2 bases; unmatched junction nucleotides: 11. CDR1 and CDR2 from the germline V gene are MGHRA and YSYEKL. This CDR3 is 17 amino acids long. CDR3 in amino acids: CASSSNRGPVSTDTQYF. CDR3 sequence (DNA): TGCGCCAGCAGCTCGAACAGGGGGCCGGTGTCCACAGATACGCAGTATTTT.

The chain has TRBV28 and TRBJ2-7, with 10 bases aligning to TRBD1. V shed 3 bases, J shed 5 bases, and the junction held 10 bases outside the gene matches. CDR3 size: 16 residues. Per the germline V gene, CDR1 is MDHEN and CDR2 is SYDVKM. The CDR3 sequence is CASSLASGTGEDEQYF. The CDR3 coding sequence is TGTGCCAGCAGTTTGGCCTCCGGGACAGGGGAGGACGAGCAGTACTTC.

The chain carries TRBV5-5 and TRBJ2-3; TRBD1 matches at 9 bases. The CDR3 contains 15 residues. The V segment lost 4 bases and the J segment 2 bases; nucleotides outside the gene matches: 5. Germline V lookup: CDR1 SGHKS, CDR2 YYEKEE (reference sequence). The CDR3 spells CASSPRQGDTDTQYF. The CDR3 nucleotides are TGTGCCAGCAGCCCCCGACAGGGGGACACAGATACGCAGTATTTT.

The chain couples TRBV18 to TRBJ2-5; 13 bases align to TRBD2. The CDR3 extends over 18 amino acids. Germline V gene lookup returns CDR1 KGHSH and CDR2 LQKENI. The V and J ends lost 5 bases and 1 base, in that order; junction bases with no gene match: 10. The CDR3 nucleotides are TGTGCCAGCTCAATTCCGGGACTAGCGGGATGGAGCCAAGAGACCCAGTACTTC. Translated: CASSIPGLAGWSQETQYF.

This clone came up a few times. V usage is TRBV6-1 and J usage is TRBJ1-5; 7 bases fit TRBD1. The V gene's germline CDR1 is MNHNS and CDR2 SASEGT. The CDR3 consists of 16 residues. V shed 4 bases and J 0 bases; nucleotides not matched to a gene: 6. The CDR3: CASSGLGGSSNQPQHF. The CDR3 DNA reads TGTGCCAGCAGTGGCTTAGGGGGCAGTAGCAATCAGCCCCAGCATTTT.

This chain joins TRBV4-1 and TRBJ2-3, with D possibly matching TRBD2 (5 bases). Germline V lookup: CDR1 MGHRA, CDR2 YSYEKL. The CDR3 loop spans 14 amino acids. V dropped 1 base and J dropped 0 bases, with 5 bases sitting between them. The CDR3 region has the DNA TGCGCCAGCAGCCAAGGGACTAGCACAGATACGCAGTATTTT. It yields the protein CASSQGTSTDTQYF.

This chain's CDR3 is CASSVATGTSSGGELFF. CDR3 nucleotide sequence: TGTGCCAGCAGCGTAGCTACCGGGACTAGTTCTGGCGGGGAGCTGTTTTTT. The chain uses TRBV9 and TRBJ2-2; 8 positions agree with TRBD2. CDR3 length equals 17 residues. The germline V gene encodes CDR1 SGDLS and CDR2 YYNGEE. J lost 7 bases, V lost 0 bases, and 11 bases had no gene match.

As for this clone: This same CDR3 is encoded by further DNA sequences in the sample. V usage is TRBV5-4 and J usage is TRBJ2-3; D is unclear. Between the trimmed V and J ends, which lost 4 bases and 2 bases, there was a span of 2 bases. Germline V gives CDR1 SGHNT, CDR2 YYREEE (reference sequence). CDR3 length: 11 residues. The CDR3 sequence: CASSLTDTQYF. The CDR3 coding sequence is TGTGCCAGCAGCCTCACAGATACGCAGTATTTT.